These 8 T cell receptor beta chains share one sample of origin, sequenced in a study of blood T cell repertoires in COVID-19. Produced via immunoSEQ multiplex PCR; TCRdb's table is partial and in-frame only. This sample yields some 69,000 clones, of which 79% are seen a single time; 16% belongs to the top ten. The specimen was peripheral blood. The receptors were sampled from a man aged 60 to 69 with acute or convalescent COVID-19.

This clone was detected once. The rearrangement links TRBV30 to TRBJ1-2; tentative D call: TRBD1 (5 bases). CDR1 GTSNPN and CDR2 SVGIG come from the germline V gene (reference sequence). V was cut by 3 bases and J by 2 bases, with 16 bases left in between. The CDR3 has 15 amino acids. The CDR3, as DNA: TGTGCCTGGAGGCGGGGGGTAAGGACCAACTATGGCTACACCTTC. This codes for CAWRRGVRTNYGYTF.

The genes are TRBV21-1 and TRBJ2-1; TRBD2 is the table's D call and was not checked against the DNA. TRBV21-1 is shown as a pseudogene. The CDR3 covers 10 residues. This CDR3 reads CASSTKFGFF. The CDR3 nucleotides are TGTGCCAGCAGCACCAAATTCGGGTTCTTC.

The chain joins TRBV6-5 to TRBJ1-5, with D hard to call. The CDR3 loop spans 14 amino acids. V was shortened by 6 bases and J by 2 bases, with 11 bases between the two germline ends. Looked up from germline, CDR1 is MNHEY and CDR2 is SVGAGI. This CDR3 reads CASRVSFGNQPQHF. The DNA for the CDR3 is TGTGCCAGCAGGGTTAGTTTCGGCAATCAGCCCCAGCATTTT.

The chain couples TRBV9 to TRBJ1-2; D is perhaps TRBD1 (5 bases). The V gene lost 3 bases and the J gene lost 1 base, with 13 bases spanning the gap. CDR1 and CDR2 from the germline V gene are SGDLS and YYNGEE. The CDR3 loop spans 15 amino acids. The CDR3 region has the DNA TGTGCCAGCAGCGCCCGACAGCAGGTTAACTATGGCTACACCTTC. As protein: CASSARQQVNYGYTF. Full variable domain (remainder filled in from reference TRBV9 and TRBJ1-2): DSGVTQTPKHLITATGQRVTLRCSPRSGDLSVYWYQQSLDQGLQFLIQYYNGEERAKGNILERFSAQQFPDLHSELNLSSLELGDSALYFCASSARQQVNYGYTFGSGTRLTVV.

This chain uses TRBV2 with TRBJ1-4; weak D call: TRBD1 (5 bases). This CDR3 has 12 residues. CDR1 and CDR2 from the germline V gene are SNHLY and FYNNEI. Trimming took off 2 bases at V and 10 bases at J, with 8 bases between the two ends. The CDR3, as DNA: TGTGCCAGCAGTGAATCGCAGGGAAAACTGTTTTTT. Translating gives CASSESQGKLFF. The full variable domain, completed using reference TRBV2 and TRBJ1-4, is EPEVTQTPSHQVTQMGQEVILRCVPISNHLYFYWYRQILGQKVEFLVSFYNNEISEKSEIFDDQFSVERPDGSNFTLKIRSTKLEDSAMYFCASSESQGKLFFGSGTQLSVL.

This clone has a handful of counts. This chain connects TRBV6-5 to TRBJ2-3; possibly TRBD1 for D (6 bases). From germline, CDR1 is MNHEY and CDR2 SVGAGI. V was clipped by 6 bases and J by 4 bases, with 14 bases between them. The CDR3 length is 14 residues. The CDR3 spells CASRLQGGSDTQYF. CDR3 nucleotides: TGTGCCAGCAGGTTACAAGGGGGTTCAGATACGCAGTATTTT.

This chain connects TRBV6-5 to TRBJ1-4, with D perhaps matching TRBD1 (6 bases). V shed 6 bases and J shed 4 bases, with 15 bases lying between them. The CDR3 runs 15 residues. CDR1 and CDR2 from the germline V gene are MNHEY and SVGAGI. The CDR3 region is CASRTGPQGNEKLFF. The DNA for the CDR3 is TGTGCCAGCAGGACAGGTCCACAGGGTAATGAAAAACTGTTTTTT.

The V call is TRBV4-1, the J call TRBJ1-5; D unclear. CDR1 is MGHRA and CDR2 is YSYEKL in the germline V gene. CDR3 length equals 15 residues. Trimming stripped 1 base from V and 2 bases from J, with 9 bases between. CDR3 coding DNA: TGCGCCAGCAGCCAAGTGGGAGTCCGCAATCAGCCCCAGCATTTT. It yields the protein CASSQVGVRNQPQHF.